Only one count was recorded for the clone carrying this T cell receptor beta chain. Here immunoSEQ multiplex PCR was the method, and the copy in TCRdb shows in-frame clones only, minus some. In the table there are over 12,000 clones, 84% of which are singletons. Germline values: CDR1 SNHLY, CDR2 FYNNEI. Trimming took 6 bases from V and 0 from J; bases not matched to a gene: 2. CDR3 length equals 14 residues. This entry is derived from a study of follicular helper T cells after annual influenza vaccination. The time point was: 2014-2015 season, pre-vaccination. The starting material was CXCR5- memory CD4+ T cells sorted from blood, obtained on the day of influenza vaccination. The sequence derives from an adult who received the influenza vaccine. The V gene is TRBV2, the J gene TRBJ1-3; 7 nucleotides align to TRBD1. The CDR3 coding sequence is TGTGCCAGCAGGGAGGGGGCCTCTGGAAACACCATATATTTT. Protein product: CASREGASGNTIYF.